The 22 T cell receptor beta chains listed next were all sequenced from one sample in a study of T cells in Graves' hyperthyroidism and ophthalmopathy. TCR beta CDR3 region amplification was performed from RNA transcripts. An initial round of RT-PCR targeting the TCR CDR3 relied on the HTBI primer set. MiXCR, applied by TCRdb to the multiplex PCR reads, yields one record per CDR3 protein. This sample has 300,000 to 450,000 distinct CDR3 sequences, with about 15% found just once. The source material was blood. These receptors were obtained from a woman aged 30 to 39 with Graves' hyperthyroidism.

This clonotype was recorded at least ten times. The chain links TRBV2 to TRBJ2-1, with TRBD2 matching over 9 bases. The CDR3 runs 16 residues. J gave up 10 bases and V 5 bases, and 15 bases lay outside the gene matches. Germline CDR1 is SNHLY and CDR2 is FYNNEI. CDR3 DNA: TGTGCCAGCAGTACCCCTGGTAGCGGGAGCGAATGGGAGCAGTTCTTC. Protein product: CASSTPGSGSEWEQFF.

As concerns this clonotype: A read error is possible here, since a much larger clone lies one base away. The J gene is TRBJ2-1, the V gene TRBV3-1; no reliable D call. Germline V gene sequence: CDR1 LGHDT, CDR2 YNNKEL (reference sequence). CDR3 length: 12 residues. The CDR3 DNA sequence: TGTACCAGCAGCCAAAGGAGCAATGAGCAGTTCTTC. Protein sequence: CTSSQRSNEQFF.

This chain connects TRBV7-9 to TRBJ1-2, with 8 bases matching TRBD1. V dropped 5 bases and J dropped 6; count of bases not matched to a gene: 8. The CDR3 is 14 residues long. Germline lookup yields CDR1 SEHNR and CDR2 FQNEAQ (reference sequence). Written as DNA, the CDR3 is TGTGCCAGCAGCCCGACAGGGGTTTGGGATGGCTACACCTTC. The encoded protein is CASSPTGVWDGYTF.

This clonotype came up many times. The genes are TRBV24-1 and TRBJ2-3, with 8 bases identical to TRBD1. The CDR3 has 16 residues. V was clipped by 3 bases and J by 1 base; unmatched bases: 5. In germline, CDR1 is KGHDR, CDR2 SFDVKD. CDR3 bases: TGTGCCACCAGTGATCCCGGGACAGGCGGCACAGATACGCAGTATTTT. Protein: CATSDPGTGGTDTQYF.

This clonotype has more than one count but fewer than ten. J is TRBJ2-5 and V is TRBV5-1; weak D call: TRBD1 (6 bases). CDR3 length: 17 amino acids. Germline V gives CDR1 SGHRS, CDR2 YFSETQ. Trimming pared 1 base from V and 0 bases from J, leaving 16 bases between. The CDR3 bases are TGCGCCAGCAGCTTGCCTCAGGCAGGGGACCACCAAGAGACCCAGTACTTC. The encoded protein is CASSLPQAGDHQETQYF.

The chain combines TRBV24-1 with TRBJ2-5; 7 nucleotides line up with TRBD2. Germline trimming cut 5 bases from V and 2 bases from J; bases unmatched to any gene: 4. The CDR3 consists of 14 residues. CDR1 is KGHDR, CDR2 SFDVKD, per germline. The CDR3 DNA reads as TGTGCCACCAGTGGAGAAGCGGGGCAAGAGACCCAGTACTTC. It is translated as CATSGEAGQETQYF.

This clonotype was observed at least ten times. The chain links TRBV27 to TRBJ2-1; 14 bases are a match to TRBD2. Germline-derived CDR1 and CDR2 are MNHEY and SMNVEV (reference sequence). This CDR3 is 17 amino acids long. Unmatched junction bases numbered 5, after V lost 0 bases and J lost 7 bases. This chain's CDR3 is CASSLSTRLAGGNEQFF. CDR3 DNA: TGTGCCAGCAGTTTATCCACAAGACTAGCGGGAGGGAATGAGCAGTTCTTC.

This clonotype was detected many times. The chain combines TRBV3-1 with TRBJ2-5; a possible D gene is TRBD2 (5 bases). From germline, CDR1 is LGHDT and CDR2 YNNKEL (reference sequence). The CDR3 has 14 residues. Trimming left V 0 bases short and J 4 bases short, with 9 bases between. The CDR3 loop is CASSQERGIETQYF. The CDR3 DNA follows: TGTGCCAGCAGCCAAGAAAGAGGGATAGAGACCCAGTACTTC.

This clonotype was counted ten times or more. The chain employs TRBV18 and TRBJ2-5; TRBD1 is a possible D gene (6 bases). The CDR3 totals 14 residues. Germline lookup yields CDR1 KGHSH and CDR2 LQKENI. The V gene lost 3 bases and the J gene lost 5 bases, with 13 bases spanning the gap. The CDR3 DNA reads as TGTGCCAGCTCACCGGCCAGGGGAGCGGAGACCCAGTACTTC. Protein: CASSPARGAETQYF.

This clonotype was observed many times. The chain carries TRBV4-1 and TRBJ2-3; 7 bases match TRBD2. There are 16 residues in the CDR3. The V gene end was trimmed by 8 bases and the J gene end by 1 base; junction bases not matched to a gene: 12. Germline V gives CDR1 MGHRA, CDR2 YSYEKL. The CDR3 loop is CASGLGGGPRTDTQYF. The DNA of the CDR3 is TGCGCCAGCGGCCTTGGGGGGGGACCACGCACAGATACGCAGTATTTT.

A remark on this clonotype: This may stem from a read error, because a much larger clone lies one nucleotide away. The J gene is TRBJ2-1, the V gene TRBV28; 8 bases align to TRBD2. The CDR3 sequence is 18 residues long. The J segment lost 2 bases and the V segment lost 8 bases, leaving 17 bases of the junction unmatched. The germline V gene encodes CDR1 MDHEN and CDR2 SYDVKM. CDR3 DNA: TGTGCCAGCTCGCCTTTCCCAGCGGGAGTTTTGACCTACAATGAGCAGTTCTTC. It encodes CASSPFPAGVLTYNEQFF.

Ten or more counts support this clonotype. The rearrangement joins TRBV9 to TRBJ2-5, with D tentatively TRBD2 (5 bases). The CDR3 runs to 13 residues. V was trimmed by 6 bases and J by 3 bases, leaving 12 bases between them. The V gene's germline CDR1 is SGDLS and CDR2 YYNGEE. The CDR3 reads CASTTGMEETQYF. The CDR3 nucleotides are TGTGCCAGCACGACGGGAATGGAAGAGACCCAGTACTTC.

This clonotype came up a few times. The J gene is TRBJ2-5, the V gene TRBV10-2; D gene ambiguous. Germline CDR1 WSHSY, CDR2 SAAADI. The CDR3 length is 15 residues. Trimming removed 2 bases from V and 4 bases from J, with 14 bases in between. CDR3 sequence: CASSEGFYARETQYF. DNA of the CDR3: TGCGCCAGCAGTGAGGGGTTCTATGCAAGAGAGACCCAGTACTTC.

Many counts were recorded for this clonotype. This chain connects TRBV5-5 to TRBJ2-7; D is perhaps TRBD1 or TRBD2 (6 bases each). Germline-derived CDR1 and CDR2 are SGHKS and YYEKEE (reference sequence). V was trimmed by 3 bases and J by 7 bases, leaving 17 bases between them. The length of the CDR3 is 14 residues. CDR3 sequence: CASSSAGEVEEQYF. CDR3 bases: TGTGCCAGCAGCTCGGCAGGGGAGGTTGAGGAGCAGTACTTC.

This clonotype was seen ten or more times. The gene calls are TRBV28 and TRBJ2-5, with 12 bases identical to TRBD2. Germline V gene lookup returns CDR1 MDHEN and CDR2 SYDVKM. J was trimmed by 2 bases and V by 7 bases; bases with no gene match: 5. The CDR3 runs to 15 residues. CDR3 protein: CASTSGTSGQETQYF. The CDR3 region has the DNA TGTGCCAGCACCTCCGGGACTAGCGGGCAAGAGACCCAGTACTTC.

This clonotype was seen many times. This rearrangement joins TRBV5-1 to TRBJ2-5, with D tentatively TRBD1 or TRBD2 (6 bases each). Germline V gene sequence: CDR1 SGHRS, CDR2 YFSETQ. The ends were cut back, 5 bases at V and 7 bases at J, with 12 bases in the middle. This CDR3 is 12 amino acids long. The CDR3 here is CASRREGGTQYF. DNA of the CDR3: TGCGCCAGCAGACGTGAGGGGGGGACCCAGTACTTC.

The chain uses TRBV4-2 and TRBJ2-2, with a weak D call TRBD1 (6 bases). The germline gives CDR1 LGHNA, CDR2 YNFKEQ. Trimming stripped 2 bases from V and 5 bases from J, with 15 bases between. CDR3 length: 16 residues. CDR3 sequence (DNA): TGTGCCAGCAGCCAAAATCCGACACAGGGTACCGGGGAGCTGTTTTTT. Residues: CASSQNPTQGTGELFF.

Concerning this clonotype: A clone one base away is much larger, so this may be a read error. The rearrangement joins TRBV4-2 to TRBJ2-7; tentative D call: TRBD1 (6 bases). The CDR3 covers 15 residues. Germline assignment: CDR1 LGHNA and CDR2 YNFKEQ. This chain's CDR3 is CASSQAGAGRYEQHF. The CDR3 DNA sequence: TGTGCCAGCAGCCAAGCAGGGGCAGGGCGCTACGAGCAGCACTTC.

This clonotype was observed many times. The rearrangement uses TRBV20-1 and TRBJ1-5; 10 bases match TRBD1. The germline CDR1 and CDR2 sequences are DFQATT and SNEGSKA (reference sequence). V lost 4 bases and J lost 1; bases outside the gene matches: 10. This CDR3 is 17 amino acids long. The CDR3 protein is CSATRDRGKASNQPQHF. The DNA for the CDR3 is TGCAGTGCTACCCGGGACAGGGGTAAGGCGAGCAATCAGCCCCAGCATTTT.

This clonotype was counted a few times. Here the CDR3 omits its conserved ending phenylalanine or tryptophan, so a read error is the likely source. This chain links TRBV27 with TRBJ2-5; a weak D match, TRBD2 (7 bases). Germline V gene lookup returns CDR1 MNHEY and CDR2 SMNVEV (reference sequence). The CDR3 length is 14 residues. For the CDR3, the DNA is TGTGCCAGCAAGGTGGGGGGGCTGCAAGAAACCCAGTACCTC. Amino acid sequence: CASKVGGLQETQYL.

As to this clonotype: This clone may be a read error of a much larger clone one base away. V is TRBV10-3 and J is TRBJ2-3, with 9 nucleotides matching TRBD1. Germline V gene sequence: CDR1 ENHRY, CDR2 SYGVKD. The V gene end was trimmed by 6 bases and the J gene end by 0 bases; junction bases not matched to a gene: 1. There are 14 residues in the CDR3. CDR3 DNA sequence: TGTGCCATCAGAGACAGGGGGAGCACAGATACGCAGTATTTT. Encoded protein: CAIRDRGSTDTQYF.

This clonotype was found many times. The gene calls are TRBV12-3 or TRBV12-4 and TRBJ2-1; no firm D call. Trimming took 2 bases from V and 6 from J, leaving 14 bases between them. The CDR3 sequence is 15 residues long. The CDR3 DNA follows: TGTGCCAGCAGTTTATTGCAAGCTCCGGGCAATGAGCAGTTCTTC. Protein product: CASSLLQAPGNEQFF.